The 4 T cell receptor beta chains below come from one sample, sequenced in a study of blood T cell repertoires in COVID-19. The method was immunoSEQ multiplex PCR; TCRdb's version includes in-frame clones alone and lacks a portion of them. The data show some 70,000 clones, with approximately 79% seen just once and around 9.4% held by the top ten. The sample comprised peripheral blood. The source is a woman between 50 and 59 years old with acute or convalescent COVID-19.

The chain couples TRBV3-1 (or the pseudogene TRBV3-2) to TRBJ2-6; D remains unclear. Germline-derived CDR1 and CDR2 are LGHDT and YNNKEL (reference sequence). The CDR3 spans 15 residues. The V end lost 2 bases, the J end lost 0 bases, and 5 bases lay between the germline ends. For the CDR3, the DNA is TGTGCCAGCAGCCAAACTCGCTCTGGGGCCAACGTCCTGACTTTC. Translating gives CASSQTRSGANVLTF.

This sequence joins TRBV20-1 and TRBJ1-1; D possibly corresponds to TRBD1 (6 bases). CDR1 and CDR2 from the germline V gene are DFQATT and SNEGSKA (reference sequence). The CDR3 consists of 15 residues. Between the trimmed V and J ends, which lost 3 bases and 2 bases, there was a span of 16 bases. CDR3 amino acids: CSASTYGQRNTEAFF. CDR3 nucleotide sequence: TGCAGTGCTAGTACCTACGGACAGCGCAACACTGAAGCTTTCTTT.

Many counts were recorded for this clone. This sequence joins TRBV7-2 and TRBJ2-2, with TRBD1 matching over 9 bases. With V trimmed by 3 bases and J by 7 bases, 6 bases remained unmatched. CDR3 size: 15 residues. The V gene's germline CDR1 is SGHTA and CDR2 FQGNSA. CDR3 sequence reads: CASSFNTGGDGELFF. CDR3 bases: TGTGCCAGCAGCTTTAACACAGGGGGCGACGGGGAGCTGTTTTTT.

The V call is TRBV5-1, the J call TRBJ1-1; 10 nucleotides align to TRBD1. This CDR3 is built from 14 residues. Trimming cost V 4 bases and J 10 bases; bases outside gene matches: 10. Germline V gives CDR1 SGHRS, CDR2 YFSETQ. CDR3 nucleotide sequence: TGCGCCAGCAGCCAAGGGACAGGGGAAGGGGTAGCTTTCTTT. Its translation is CASSQGTGEGVAFF.